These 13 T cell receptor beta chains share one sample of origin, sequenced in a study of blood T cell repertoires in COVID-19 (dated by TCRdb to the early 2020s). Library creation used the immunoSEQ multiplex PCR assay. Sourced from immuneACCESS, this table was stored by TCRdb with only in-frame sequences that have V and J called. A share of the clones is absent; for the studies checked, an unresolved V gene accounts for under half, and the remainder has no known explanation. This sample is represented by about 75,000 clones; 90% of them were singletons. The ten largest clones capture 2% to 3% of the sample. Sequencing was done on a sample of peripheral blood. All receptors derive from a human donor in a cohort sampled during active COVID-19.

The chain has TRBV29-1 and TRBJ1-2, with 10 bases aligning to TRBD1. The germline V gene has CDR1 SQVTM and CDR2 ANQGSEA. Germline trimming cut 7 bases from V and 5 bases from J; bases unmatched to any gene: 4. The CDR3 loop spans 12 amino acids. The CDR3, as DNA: TGCAGCGGGGGACAGGGGAGGTATGGCTACACCTTC. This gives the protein CSGGQGRYGYTF.

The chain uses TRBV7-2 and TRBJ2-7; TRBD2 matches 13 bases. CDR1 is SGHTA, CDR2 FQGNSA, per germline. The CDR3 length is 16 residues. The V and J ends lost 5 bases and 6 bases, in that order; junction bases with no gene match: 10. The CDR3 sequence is CASSPHGLAGAGEQYF. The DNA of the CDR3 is TGTGCCAGCAGCCCCCACGGACTAGCGGGGGCAGGCGAGCAGTACTTC.

The CDR3 region has the DNA TGTGCCAGCAGCGTAGCTGGGGCGGGAGGGCCCCAAGATACGCAGTATTTT. Protein: CASSVAGAGGPQDTQYF. The chain uses TRBV9 and TRBJ2-3; TRBD2 matches at 9 bases. Trimming took 0 bases from V and 5 from J; bases not matched to a gene: 10. There are 17 residues in the CDR3. CDR1 and CDR2 (germline): SGDLS, YYNGEE.

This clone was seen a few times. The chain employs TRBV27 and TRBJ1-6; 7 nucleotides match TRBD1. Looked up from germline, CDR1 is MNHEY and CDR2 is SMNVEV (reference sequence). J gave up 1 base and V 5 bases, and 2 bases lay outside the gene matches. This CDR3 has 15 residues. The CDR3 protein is CASSPDRSYNSPLHF. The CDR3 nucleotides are TGTGCCAGCAGTCCGGACAGGTCCTATAATTCACCCCTCCACTTT.

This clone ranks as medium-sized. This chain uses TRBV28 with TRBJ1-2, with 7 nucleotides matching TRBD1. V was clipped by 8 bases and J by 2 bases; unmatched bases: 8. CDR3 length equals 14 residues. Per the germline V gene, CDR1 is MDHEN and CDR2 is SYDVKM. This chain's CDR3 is CASGYRGLNYGYTF. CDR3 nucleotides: TGTGCCAGCGGATACAGGGGCCTCAACTATGGCTACACCTTC.

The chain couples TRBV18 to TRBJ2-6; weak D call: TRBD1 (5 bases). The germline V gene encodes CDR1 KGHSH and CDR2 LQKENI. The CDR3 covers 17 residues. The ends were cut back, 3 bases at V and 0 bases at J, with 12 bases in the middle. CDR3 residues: CASSPWPDSSGANVLTF. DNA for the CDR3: TGTGCCAGCTCACCGTGGCCCGACAGCTCTGGGGCCAACGTCCTGACTTTC.

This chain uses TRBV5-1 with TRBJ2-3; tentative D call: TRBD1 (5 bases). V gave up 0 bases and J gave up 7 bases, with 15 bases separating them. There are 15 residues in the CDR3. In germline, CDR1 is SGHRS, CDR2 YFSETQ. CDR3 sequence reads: CASSLEAGMRYTQYF. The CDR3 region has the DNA TGCGCCAGCAGCTTGGAAGCAGGGATGAGATATACGCAGTATTTT.

CDR3 DNA sequence: TGTGCCAGCATGTTAGCGAACACCGGGGAGCTGTTTTTT. Translated: CASMLANTGELFF. The chain is built from TRBV11-2 and TRBJ2-2; D unclear. This CDR3 comprises 13 residues. Trimming removed 7 bases from V and 0 bases from J, with 6 bases in between. Germline lookup yields CDR1 SGHAT and CDR2 FQNNGV.

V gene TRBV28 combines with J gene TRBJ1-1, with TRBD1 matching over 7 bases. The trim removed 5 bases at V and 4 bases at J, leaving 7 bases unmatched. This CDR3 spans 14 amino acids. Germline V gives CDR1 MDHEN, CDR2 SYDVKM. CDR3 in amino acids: CASSRTGVVTEAFF. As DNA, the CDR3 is TGTGCCAGCAGTCGTACAGGGGTGGTCACTGAAGCTTTCTTT.

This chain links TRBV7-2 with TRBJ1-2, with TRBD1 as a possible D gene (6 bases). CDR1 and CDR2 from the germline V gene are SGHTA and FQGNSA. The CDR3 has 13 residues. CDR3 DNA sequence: TGTGCAGGGCGACAGGCAACCAACTATGGCTACACCTTC. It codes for CAGRQATNYGYTF.

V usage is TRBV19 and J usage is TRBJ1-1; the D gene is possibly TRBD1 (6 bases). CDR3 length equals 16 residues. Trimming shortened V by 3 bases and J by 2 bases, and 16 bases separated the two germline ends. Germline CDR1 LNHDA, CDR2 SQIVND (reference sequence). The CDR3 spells CASSIRGDSFNTEAFF. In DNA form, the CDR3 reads TGTGCCAGTAGTATCAGGGGAGACAGCTTTAACACTGAAGCTTTCTTT.

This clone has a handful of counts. Here the CDR3 reads CASSEAGAGGPYEQYF. CDR3 nucleotides: TGTGCCAGCAGTGAAGCTGGGGCGGGAGGGCCCTACGAGCAGTACTTC. V usage is TRBV2 and J usage is TRBJ2-7; 9 bases match TRBD2. Germline-derived CDR1 and CDR2 are SNHLY and FYNNEI. CDR3 length equals 16 residues. Trimming removed 0 bases from V and 2 bases from J; junction bases left unmatched: 5.

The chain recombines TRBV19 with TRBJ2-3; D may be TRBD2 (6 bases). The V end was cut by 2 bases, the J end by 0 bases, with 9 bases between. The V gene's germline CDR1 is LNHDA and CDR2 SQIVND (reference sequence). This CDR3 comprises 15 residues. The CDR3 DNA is TGTGCCAGTAGTATAAAGGGGACTAGCACAGATACGCAGTATTTT. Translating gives CASSIKGTSTDTQYF.